This T cell receptor beta chain was obtained from a study of blood T cell repertoires in COVID-19. Across the study: Acute-phase and convalescent COVID-19 samples originated in the United States, Italy and Spain. In each case, the material was cDNA or gDNA derived from T cells, B-cell-depleted T cells, or PBMCs.

Original processing notes: How many nucleated cells were present was estimated from reference gene primer amplification. Profiling relied on immunoSEQ multiplex PCR, and the TCRdb table lists in-frame clones only, not all of them. D and trimming were read from the DNA, whereas the V and J calls and clone size are those reported in that table. This sample has almost 400,000 clones, with over 85% found just once. The cohort comprised adults aged about 18 to 100 years residing in 20 to 30 US areas. Germline CDR1 reads SNHLY; CDR2 reads FYNNEI. V was clipped by 4 bases and J by 2 bases, with 8 bases between them. This CDR3 spans 14 amino acids.

The receptor's source is a woman in her 30s who had recovered from COVID-19. The specimen was PBMCs or T cells enriched from blood (not recorded which). The chain combines TRBV2 with TRBJ2-2, with D perhaps matching TRBD1 (6 bases). The CDR3 loop is CASSGTDNTGELFF. Written as DNA, the CDR3 is TGTGCCAGCAGTGGGACAGACAACACCGGGGAGCTGTTTTTT. The variable domain in full, with the rest retrieved from reference TRBV2 and TRBJ2-2, is EPEVTQTPSHQVTQMGQEVILRCVPISNHLYFYWYRQILGQKVEFLVSFYNNEISEKSEIFDDQFSVERPDGSNFTLKIRSTKLEDSAMYFCASSGTDNTGELFFGEGSRLTVL.